The clone carrying this T cell receptor (beta chain) was observed at least ten times. This sample was taken from a study of T-cell reconstitution after alpha-beta-depleted transplantation in children. Preparation of the TCRbeta library involved a method that used unique molecular identifiers. MiXCR, applied by TCRdb to the PCR reads, yields one record per CDR3 protein. Here the sample spans 170,000 or so distinct CDR3 sequences, approximately 6.8% being singletons. CDR1 is MGHRA, CDR2 YSYEKL, per germline. V was clipped by 1 base and J by 0 bases, with 9 bases between them. The CDR3 totals 15 residues.

The chain links TRBV4-1 to TRBJ2-5; the D is unclear. Sequenced here: PBMCs from the stem cell graft donor, sampled from the stem cell graft. The receptor was isolated from a human donor who donated a stem cell graft to a child with Wiskott-Aldrich syndrome. The CDR3 protein is CASSQGSVDQETQYF. The CDR3 DNA is TGCGCCAGCAGCCAAGGATCGGTTGACCAAGAGACCCAGTACTTC.